This T cell receptor (beta chain) was sequenced for a study of Ad26.COV2.S vaccination and SARS-CoV-2 variants. This CDR3 spans 15 amino acids. CDR1 and CDR2 from the germline V gene are MNHEY and SVGAGI. The V and J ends lost 6 bases and 3 bases, in that order; junction bases with no gene match: 6. Note on this clone: Antigen specificity is unknown.

The assay was immunoSEQ multiplex PCR, and TCRdb's table has in-frame clones only and misses some. There are approximately 150,000 clones in the sample; 86% occur only once, and 4% to 6% lies in the top ten. General study points: Ad26.COV2.S recipients had broader spike-specific TCRs (P = 0.0014). For non-spike TCRs, breadth in vaccine recipients resembled that in placebo recipients.

The specimen comprised peripheral blood, sampled after recovery from COVID-19. The chain employs TRBV6-5 and TRBJ2-1, with TRBD2 identical over 9 bases. This sequence originates from a human donor who had recovered from COVID-19. CDR3 residues: CASRSGTSFYNEQFF. DNA of the CDR3: TGTGCCAGCAGGTCCGGGACTAGCTTCTACAATGAGCAGTTCTTC.